The present entry profiles one T cell receptor beta chain with its context. Sequencing was performed with immunoSEQ multiplex PCR; in TCRdb, only in-frame clones are kept and a portion is missing. The sample lists over 150,000 clones, around 90% occurring once. This sample was included in a study of control samples from healthy donors and cancer patients. V trimming: 4 bases; J trimming: 7 bases; junction bases outside the gene matches: 12. The CDR3 runs to 16 residues. Germline CDR1 and CDR2: MNHEY and SVGAGI. The material sequenced was blood. This receptor was taken from a woman aged 45 to 65 in good health. The chain employs TRBV6-5 and TRBJ2-2; 7 bases are shared with TRBD1. Here the CDR3 DNA reads TGTGCCAGCAGTTCGGTCCGGGACAGTCGGAACGGGGAGCTGTTTTTT. Its protein product is CASSSVRDSRNGELFF.